Listed below are T cell receptor beta chains from one sample, sequenced in a study of post-analysis software for immune sequencing data. Using its own MiXCR run on the PCR reads, TCRdb lists one record per CDR3 protein. The table has 820,000 or so distinct CDR3 sequences, approximately 53% seen once; the top ten hold roughly 4.4%. What was sequenced was blood. These receptors were obtained from a girl under 18 with multiple sclerosis. The CDR3 runs from the conserved cysteine through the conserved F or W. The D gene is left open where the match is weak. Clone size appears in some rows only: once, few, many, or a class for an expanded clone.

-	TRBV15	16	-	TRBJ2-3	TGTGCCACCAGCAGAGTTACAGGGCGGAGCACAGATACGCAGTATTTT	CATSRVTGRSTDTQYF
-	TRBV20-1	13	-	TRBJ1-5	TGCAGTGCTAGAGGACATAGCAATCAGCCCCAGCATTTT	CSARGHSNQPQHF
-	TRBV3-1	19	-	TRBJ2-5	TGTGCCAGCAGCCAAAGTTTTCTAGCTAGGGACATCCGGCAAGAGACCCAGTACTTC	CASSQSFLARDIRQETQYF
few	TRBV12-3/TRBV12-4	17	-	TRBJ1-5	TGTGCCAGCAGAGGCGGGACGGAGTTTTATAGCAATCAGCCCCAGCATTTT	CASRGGTEFYSNQPQHF
once	TRBV24-1	14	TRBD2	TRBJ2-3	TGTGCCACCAGTGACCGAGCGGGATCAGATACGCAGTATTTT	CATSDRAGSDTQYF
-	TRBV7-2	15	-	TRBJ2-3	TGTGCCAGCAGCCAGACACCCTTAGACGCAGATACGCAGTATTTT	CASSQTPLDADTQYF
few	TRBV29-1	13	TRBD1	TRBJ2-5	TGCAGCGTCCTGGGACAGGGGCAAGAGACCCAGTACTTC	CSVLGQGQETQYF
few	TRBV5-5	16	TRBD1	TRBJ1-2	TGTGCCAGCAGCTCCTCGGGACAGGGGCGTTTATATGGCTACACCTTC	CASSSSGQGRLYGYTF
-	TRBV29-1	14	-	TRBJ2-6	TGCAGCGCGTGGGGCTACTCTGGGGCCAACGTCCTGACTTTC	CSAWGYSGANVLTF
few	TRBV12-3/TRBV12-4	16	TRBD1	TRBJ2-5	TGTGCCAGCAGTTCCCCGGGACAGGGACTCCAAGAGACCCAGTACTTC	CASSSPGQGLQETQYF
-	TRBV9	16	-	TRBJ2-1	TGTGCCAGCAGCGTAGTTGGCAGTTCGTCCTACAATGAGCAGTTCTTC	CASSVVGSSSYNEQFF
-	TRBV12-5	13	-	TRBJ2-3	TGTGCTAGTGTCGTGGGGGGGCCAGATACGCAGTATTTT	CASVVGGPDTQYF
-	TRBV7-9	12	-	TRBJ2-1	TGTGCCAGCAGCTTCTCCAGGGAGAAACAGTTCTTC	CASSFSREKQFF
-	TRBV6-5	17	TRBD2	TRBJ2-4	TGTGCCAGCAGTTACTCAAGCCCGGAGGTGGGGGGGAACATTCAGTACTTC	CASSYSSPEVGGNIQYF
-	TRBV12-3/TRBV12-4	15	TRBD2	TRBJ2-1	TGTGCCAGCAGCCGGAGTAGCGGGAGGGCCTATGAGCAGTTCTTC	CASSRSSGRAYEQFF
few	TRBV9	14	-	TRBJ2-7	TGTGCCAGCAGCGTAGGACCACGTTCCTACGAGCAGTACTTC	CASSVGPRSYEQYF
-	TRBV7-8	16	TRBD1	TRBJ2-7	TGTGCCAGCAGCTTAAGGGTGCGACAGGGGACCTACGAGCAGTACTTC	CASSLRVRQGTYEQYF
-	TRBV25-1	16	-	TRBJ2-1	TGTGCCAGCAGTGGGGGAATCCCGGGACACGTCAATGAGCAGTTCTTC	CASSGGIPGHVNEQFF
-	TRBV29-1	15	TRBD2	TRBJ2-1	TGCAGCGTTGAGGGCGGGAGCGTCCCCTACAATGAGCAGTTCTTC	CSVEGGSVPYNEQFF
-	TRBV5-1	16	-	TRBJ1-4	TGCGCCAGCAGCGCCCGACTACCTGGGGTCAGTGAAAAACTGTTTTTT	CASSARLPGVSEKLFF
-	TRBV5-1	14	-	TRBJ1-2	TGCGCCAGCAGCTTGGATGGGGGGGCCTATGGCTACACCTTC	CASSLDGGAYGYTF